These 20 T cell receptor beta chains share one sample of origin, sequenced in a study of blood T cell repertoires in COVID-19. Generated by immunoSEQ multiplex PCR, the TCRdb table keeps only in-frame clones and is missing some. The sample has 93,000 or so clones, approximately 80% seen once; the top ten hold over 10%. The sample comprised peripheral blood. These receptors were collected from a human donor in a cohort sampled during active or convalescent COVID-19.

This sequence joins TRBV5-1 and TRBJ1-5; TRBD1 matches at 7 bases. There are 15 residues in the CDR3. After removal of 2 bases from V and 6 bases from J, the junction contained 8 bases not matched to a gene. Germline lookup yields CDR1 SGHRS and CDR2 YFSETQ. The CDR3 loop is CASSFMGAGGQPQHF. In DNA, the CDR3 is TGCGCCAGCAGCTTCATGGGGGCAGGGGGTCAGCCCCAGCATTTT. Supplemented by reference TRBV5-1 and TRBJ1-5, the full variable domain reads KAGVTQTPRYLIKTRGQQVTLSCSPISGHRSVSWYQQTPGQGLQFLFEYFSETQRNKGNFPGRFSGRQFSNSRSEMNVSTLELGDSALYLCASSFMGAGGQPQHFGDGTRLSIL.

This clone was detected a few times. This chain links TRBV19 with TRBJ1-5, with TRBD1 as a possible D gene (5 bases). CDR1 is LNHDA and CDR2 is SQIVND in the germline V gene (reference sequence). CDR3 size: 11 residues. Trimming pared 9 bases from V and 4 bases from J, leaving 7 bases between. CDR3 protein: CASGGNQPQHF. The CDR3, as DNA: TGTGCCAGCGGGGGGAATCAGCCCCAGCATTTT.

V gene TRBV28 combines with J gene TRBJ1-5; D remains ambiguous. The CDR3 has 14 amino acids. The germline gives CDR1 MDHEN, CDR2 SYDVKM. Between the trimmed V and J ends, which lost 6 bases and 4 bases, there was a span of 13 bases. CDR3 loop: CASRSGIENQPQHF. CDR3 DNA: TGTGCCAGCAGATCCGGGATCGAGAATCAGCCCCAGCATTTT.

The J gene is TRBJ2-3, the V gene TRBV7-2, with D maybe TRBD2 (6 bases). The V and J ends lost 3 bases and 2 bases respectively, with 15 bases between them. Germline V lookup: CDR1 SGHTA, CDR2 FQGNSA. The length of the CDR3 is 16 residues. The CDR3 region has the DNA TGTGCCAGCAGCTTTATCCGGGGGAGCAACACAGATACGCAGTATTTT. Protein: CASSFIRGSNTDTQYF.

This chain connects TRBV9 to TRBJ1-3; TRBD1 matches 7 bases. The CDR3 has 15 residues. Per germline, CDR1 SGDLS and CDR2 YYNGEE. Trimming removed 1 base from V and 0 bases from J; junction bases left unmatched: 1. The DNA of the CDR3 is TGTGCCAGCAGCGTAACAGGGGCCTCTGGAAACACCATATATTTT. Translation gives CASSVTGASGNTIYF. Full variable domain (missing parts from reference TRBV9 and TRBJ1-3): DSGVTQTPKHLITATGQRVTLRCSPRSGDLSVYWYQQSLDQGLQFLIQYYNGEERAKGNILERFSAQQFPDLHSELNLSSLELGDSALYFCASSVTGASGNTIYFGEGSWLTVV.

This sequence joins TRBV19 and TRBJ1-3; D possibly corresponds to TRBD1 (5 bases). V was pared by 7 bases and J by 7 bases, with 17 bases between. Germline CDR1 reads LNHDA; CDR2 reads SQIVND (reference sequence). The CDR3 runs 14 residues. The CDR3 loop reads CASTARAGVNTIYF. CDR3 nucleotides: TGTGCCAGTACGGCCAGGGCAGGAGTGAACACCATATATTTT.

The CDR3, as DNA: TGTGCCAGTAGTACAGACGGGTCTGGGGCCAACGTCCTGACTTTC. It specifies CASSTDGSGANVLTF. The V call is TRBV19, the J call TRBJ2-6, with unresolved D. CDR3 length: 15 amino acids. V was cut by 4 bases and J by 1 base, with 8 bases left in between. CDR1 is LNHDA, CDR2 SQIVND, per germline (reference sequence).

This clone showed up just once. The CDR3 region has the DNA TGCGCCAGCAGCTTGGGAGCGAGAATTGGCTACACCTTC. It specifies CASSLGARIGYTF. The chain links TRBV5-1 to TRBJ1-2; no reliable D call. Trimming removed 0 bases at V and 7 bases at J, with 10 bases between. This CDR3 is 13 amino acids long. In germline, CDR1 is SGHRS, CDR2 YFSETQ.

Only one count was recorded for this clone. This rearrangement joins TRBV5-4 to TRBJ2-7; TRBD2 matches 10 bases. V lost 1 base, J lost 2 bases, and 6 bases stayed unmatched. The CDR3 is 16 amino acids. Per the germline V gene, CDR1 is SGHNT and CDR2 is YYREEE (reference sequence). The CDR3 DNA follows: TGTGCCAGCAGCTTGTTCAGTACTAGCGGGACCTACGAGCAGTACTTC. It is translated as CASSLFSTSGTYEQYF.

This clone has just one count. This chain joins TRBV18 and TRBJ2-5; possibly TRBD2 for D (6 bases). The CDR3 is 15 amino acids. The germline CDR1 and CDR2 sequences are KGHSH and LQKENI. V lost 2 bases and J 4 bases, leaving 14 bases between the germline ends. The CDR3: CASSPFGGAGETQYF. For the CDR3, the DNA is TGTGCCAGCTCACCATTCGGGGGAGCCGGAGAGACCCAGTACTTC.

This sequence joins TRBV9 and TRBJ2-7, with D perhaps TRBD1 (6 bases). Trimming took 3 bases from V and 2 from J, leaving 12 bases between them. This CDR3 has 14 residues. Germline V gene lookup returns CDR1 SGDLS and CDR2 YYNGEE. As DNA, the CDR3 is TGTGCCAGCAGCGCGACCGGGACAACCTACGAGCAGTACTTC. It is translated as CASSATGTTYEQYF.

V is TRBV18 and J is TRBJ1-1, with 9 bases identical to TRBD1. V dropped 2 bases and J dropped 2; count of bases not matched to a gene: 3. CDR1 is KGHSH, CDR2 LQKENI, per germline. The CDR3 sequence is 15 residues long. The CDR3: CASSPGTGSNTEAFF. Here the CDR3 DNA reads TGTGCCAGCTCACCAGGGACAGGGTCTAACACTGAAGCTTTCTTT.

The chain's CDR3 is CASSQGDRDTGELFF. In DNA, the CDR3 is TGTGCCAGCAGCCAGGGGGACAGGGACACCGGGGAGCTGTTTTTT. The V gene is TRBV5-4, the J gene TRBJ2-2, with 9 bases aligning to TRBD1. The germline CDR1 and CDR2 sequences are SGHNT and YYREEE (reference sequence). The CDR3 runs 15 residues. The V and J ends lost 4 bases and 3 bases, in that order; junction bases with no gene match: 4. The variable domain in full, with the rest retrieved from reference TRBV5-4 and TRBJ2-2, is ETGVTQSPTHLIKTRGQQVTLRCSSQSGHNTVSWYQQALGQGPQFIFQYYREEENGRGNFPPRFSGLQFPNYSSELNVNALELDDSALYLCASSQGDRDTGELFFGEGSRLTVL.

CDR3 DNA sequence: TGTGCCAGCAGCTTGGACAGGGTTTCGTCACCCCTCCACTTT. It yields the protein CASSLDRVSSPLHF. The chain uses TRBV5-6 and TRBJ1-6, with a tentative D call TRBD1 (6 bases). This CDR3 has 14 residues. Germline V gene sequence: CDR1 SGHDT, CDR2 YYEEEE. V lost 0 bases and J 10 bases, leaving 11 bases between the germline ends.

The J gene is TRBJ1-6, the V gene TRBV5-1; 7 bases fit TRBD1. With 0 bases clipped from V and 9 bases from J, the junction kept 6 bases outside the gene matches. The CDR3 is 15 residues long. In germline, CDR1 is SGHRS, CDR2 YFSETQ. This chain's CDR3 is CASSLESTGISPLHF. Here the CDR3 DNA reads TGCGCCAGCAGCTTGGAGTCGACAGGGATTTCACCCCTCCACTTT.

The chain carries TRBV29-1 and TRBJ1-1; D ambiguous. V was trimmed by 5 bases and J by 1 base, leaving 5 bases between them. The CDR3 length is 11 residues. Germline CDR1 reads SQVTM; CDR2 reads ANQGSEA. The CDR3 sequence is CSVNRNTEAFF. In DNA form, the CDR3 reads TGCAGCGTTAACAGGAACACTGAAGCTTTCTTT. The complete variable domain, with remaining parts taken from reference TRBV29-1 and TRBJ1-1, reads SAVISQKPSRDICQRGTSLTIQCQVDSQVTMMFWYRQQPGQSLTLIATANQGSEATYESGFVIDKFPISRPNLTFSTLTVSNMSPEDSSIYLCSVNRNTEAFFGQGTRLTVV.

This chain joins TRBV10-3 and TRBJ1-5, with D possibly being TRBD1 (5 bases). The CDR3 runs 16 residues. Germline V CDR1 and CDR2: ENHRY, SYGVKD. V lost 3 bases and J 2 bases, leaving 14 bases between the germline ends. CDR3 residues: CAISDGRGRGNQPQHF. The CDR3 nucleotides read TGTGCCATCAGTGACGGGAGGGGCCGGGGCAATCAGCCCCAGCATTTT.

V usage is TRBV7-9 and J usage is TRBJ2-7; 7 nucleotides agree with TRBD1. Germline CDR1 is SEHNR and CDR2 is FQNEAQ (reference sequence). The CDR3 covers 14 residues. The V and J ends lost 1 base and 6 bases, in that order; junction bases with no gene match: 6. CDR3 in amino acids: CASSLVEGGGEQYF. CDR3 coding DNA: TGTGCCAGCAGCTTAGTGGAAGGGGGCGGCGAGCAGTACTTC.

The chain employs TRBV10-3 and TRBJ2-7; a possible D gene is TRBD2 (5 bases). In germline, CDR1 is ENHRY, CDR2 SYGVKD. The CDR3 has 14 residues. With 8 bases removed from V and 2 bases from J, the gap between germline ends came to 16 bases. In nucleotides, the CDR3 is TGTGCCATCGTTACTAGTGGGCGTCCCTACGAGCAGTACTTC. This codes for CAIVTSGRPYEQYF.

The V call is TRBV13, the J call TRBJ1-2; possibly TRBD1 for D (5 bases). V lost 5 bases and J lost 8, with 12 bases in between. Per the germline V gene, CDR1 is PRHDT and CDR2 is FYEKMQ (reference sequence). CDR3 size: 12 residues. CDR3 region: CASSPPKGGYTF. CDR3 coding DNA: TGTGCCAGCAGCCCCCCGAAGGGGGGCTACACCTTC.